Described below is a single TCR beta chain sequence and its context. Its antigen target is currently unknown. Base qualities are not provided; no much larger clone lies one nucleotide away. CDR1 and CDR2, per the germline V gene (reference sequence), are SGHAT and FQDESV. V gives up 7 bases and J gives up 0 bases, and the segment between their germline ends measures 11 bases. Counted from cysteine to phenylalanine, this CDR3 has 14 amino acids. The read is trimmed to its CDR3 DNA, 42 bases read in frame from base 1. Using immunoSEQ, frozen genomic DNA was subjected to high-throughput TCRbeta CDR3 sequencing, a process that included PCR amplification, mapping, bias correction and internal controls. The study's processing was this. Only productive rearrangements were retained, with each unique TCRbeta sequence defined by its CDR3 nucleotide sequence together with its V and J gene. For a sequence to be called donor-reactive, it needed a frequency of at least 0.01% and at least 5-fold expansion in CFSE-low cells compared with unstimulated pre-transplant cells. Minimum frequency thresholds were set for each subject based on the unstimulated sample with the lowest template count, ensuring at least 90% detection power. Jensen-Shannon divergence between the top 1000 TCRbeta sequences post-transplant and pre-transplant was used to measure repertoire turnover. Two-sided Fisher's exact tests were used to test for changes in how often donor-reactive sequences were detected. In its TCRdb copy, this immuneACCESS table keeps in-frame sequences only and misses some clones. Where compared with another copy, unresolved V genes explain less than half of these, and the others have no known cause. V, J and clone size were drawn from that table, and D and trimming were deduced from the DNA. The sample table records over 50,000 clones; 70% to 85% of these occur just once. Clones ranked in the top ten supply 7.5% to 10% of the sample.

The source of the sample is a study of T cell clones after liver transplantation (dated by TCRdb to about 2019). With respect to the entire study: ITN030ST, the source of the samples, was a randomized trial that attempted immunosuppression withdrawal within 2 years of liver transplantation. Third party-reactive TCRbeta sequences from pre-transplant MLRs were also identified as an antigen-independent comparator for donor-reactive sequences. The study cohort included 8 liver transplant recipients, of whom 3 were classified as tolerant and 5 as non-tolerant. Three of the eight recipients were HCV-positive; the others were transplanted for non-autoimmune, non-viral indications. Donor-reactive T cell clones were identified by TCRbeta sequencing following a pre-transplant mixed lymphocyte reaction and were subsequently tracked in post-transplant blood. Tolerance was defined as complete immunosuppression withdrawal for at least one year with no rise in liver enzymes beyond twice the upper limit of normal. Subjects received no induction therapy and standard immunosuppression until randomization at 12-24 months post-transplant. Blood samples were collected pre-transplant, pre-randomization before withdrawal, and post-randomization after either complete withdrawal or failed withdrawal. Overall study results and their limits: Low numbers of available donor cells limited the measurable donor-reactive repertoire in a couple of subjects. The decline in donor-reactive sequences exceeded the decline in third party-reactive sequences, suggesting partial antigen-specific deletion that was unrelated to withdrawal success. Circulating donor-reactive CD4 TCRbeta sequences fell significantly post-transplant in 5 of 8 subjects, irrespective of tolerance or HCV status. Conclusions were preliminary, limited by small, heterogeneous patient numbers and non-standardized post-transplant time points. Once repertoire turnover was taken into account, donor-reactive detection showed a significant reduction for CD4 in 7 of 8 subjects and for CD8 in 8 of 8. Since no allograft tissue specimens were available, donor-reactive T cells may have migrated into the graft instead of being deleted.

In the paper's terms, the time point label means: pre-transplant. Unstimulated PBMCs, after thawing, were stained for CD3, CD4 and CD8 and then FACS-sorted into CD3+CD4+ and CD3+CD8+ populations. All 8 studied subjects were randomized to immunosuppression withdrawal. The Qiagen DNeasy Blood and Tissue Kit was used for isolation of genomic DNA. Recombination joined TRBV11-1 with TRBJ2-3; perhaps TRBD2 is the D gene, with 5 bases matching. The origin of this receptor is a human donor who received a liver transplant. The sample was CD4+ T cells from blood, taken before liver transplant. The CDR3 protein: CASKDYSSTDTQYF. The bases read TGTGCCAGCAAAGACTACTCTAGCACAGATACGCAGTATTTT.